A selection of T cell receptor beta chains follows, all from one sample in a study of blood T cell repertoires in COVID-19. TCRdb's table, derived via immunoSEQ multiplex PCR, lists solely in-frame clones and lacks some. Among some 300,000 clones listed, 70% to 90% were seen once. Sequences were obtained from peripheral blood. All receptors come from a woman between 50 and 59 years old with COVID-19, enrolled during active disease. Each CDR3 is given with its conserved first and last residue. D genes are given only for firm matches. A clone size is listed for some rows: how often the clone was seen (once, few, many), or a class if it is expanded.

v_call	j_call	clone_size	d_call	cdr3_nt	cdr3_aa
TRBV27	TRBJ2-7	NA	TRBD2	TGTGCCAGCAGGTTCGGGACTAGTCACGAGCAGTACTTC	CASRFGTSHEQYF
TRBV10-1	TRBJ1-1	NA	NA	TGCGCCAGCAGTCCGACAGTGGTTAAAATGAACACTGAAGCTTTCTTT	CASSPTVVKMNTEAFF
TRBV7-9	TRBJ1-6	once	NA	TGTGCCAGCAGCTTAAGTCAGGGATCACCCCTCCACTTT	CASSLSQGSPLHF
TRBV5-4	TRBJ1-4	NA	NA	TGTGCCAGCAGCTCGGGATCAACTAATGAAAAACTGTTTTTT	CASSSGSTNEKLFF
TRBV2	TRBJ1-1	once	TRBD1	TGTGCCAGCAGTCAACGGACAGGGATGAACACTGAAGCTTTCTTT	CASSQRTGMNTEAFF
TRBV19	TRBJ1-2	NA	TRBD1	TGTGCCAGTAGTATGTGGACAGGGGAGGTGGGCTACACCTTC	CASSMWTGEVGYTF
TRBV7-2	TRBJ2-7	NA	TRBD2	TGTGCCAGCAGCTTAGGCGCGGGAGGGGCCTACGAGCAGTACTTC	CASSLGAGGAYEQYF
TRBV27	TRBJ1-1	once	NA	TGTGCCAGCAGTTTTGTGGACAAGACCATGAACACTGAAGCTTTCTTT	CASSFVDKTMNTEAFF
TRBV5-1	TRBJ1-5	NA	NA	TGCGCCAGCAGCTTGGGACAATCTGGACAGCCCCAGCATTTT	CASSLGQSGQPQHF
TRBV27	TRBJ2-3	once	TRBD2	TGTGCCAGCTCGGGACTAGCGGGAGCTGATACGCAGTATTTT	CASSGLAGADTQYF
TRBV12-5	TRBJ2-1	NA	TRBD2	TGTGCTAGTGGTTTGGAAAAACTAGCGGGAGGGCCGGGTGAGCAGTTCTTC	CASGLEKLAGGPGEQFF
TRBV2	TRBJ2-7	NA	TRBD2	TGTGCCAGCAGTGAAGCCCTAGCGGGCGAGCAGTACTTC	CASSEALAGEQYF
TRBV5-1	TRBJ2-7	once	TRBD2	TGCGCCAGCAGCTTGGGACCCCTAGCGGGTCAATCCTACGAGCAGTACTTC	CASSLGPLAGQSYEQYF
TRBV7-9	TRBJ2-7	NA	TRBD2	TGTGCCAGCAGCTTAGGGACTAGCGCCCTATACTACGAGCAGTACTTC	CASSLGTSALYYEQYF
TRBV4-1	TRBJ1-5	NA	NA	TGCGCCAGCAGCCAAGATCTTACAGGCAATCAGCCCCAGCATTTT	CASSQDLTGNQPQHF
TRBV7-9	TRBJ2-3	NA	TRBD2	TGTGCCAGCAGCTTAGGGCGGCCTAGCGGCCCCCTTTTT	CASSLGRPSGPLF
TRBV6-5	TRBJ2-7	NA	NA	TGTGCCAGCACCCCTAGCATGGATGGGTCCTACGAGCAGTACTTC	CASTPSMDGSYEQYF
TRBV12-3/TRBV12-4	TRBJ2-1	NA	TRBD2	TGTGCCAGCAGCTCAGAGCGGGGGGAGCAGTTCTTC	CASSSERGEQFF
TRBV7-9	TRBJ2-6	once	TRBD1	TGTGCCAGCAGCTTGGGACAGGGTTACGGGGCCAACGTCCTGACTTTC	CASSLGQGYGANVLTF
TRBV28	TRBJ2-5	NA	NA	TGTGCCAGCAGTCCACTGTACCAAGAGACCCAGTACTTC	CASSPLYQETQYF
TRBV11-2	TRBJ2-1	NA	TRBD2	TGTGCCAGCAGCTTGGGCGGGAGTCCCTACAATGAGCAGTTCTTC	CASSLGGSPYNEQFF
TRBV6-6	TRBJ2-7	NA	TRBD1	TGTGCCAGCAGCTCCGGGACAGGGTTCCCCTACGAGCAGTACTTC	CASSSGTGFPYEQYF
TRBV4-1	TRBJ2-7	NA	NA	TGCGCCAGCAGCCAAGATAAAAGAACAGAATACTACGAGCAGTACTTC	CASSQDKRTEYYEQYF
TRBV30	TRBJ1-1	few	NA	TGTGCCTGGAGTGGGGGGCCGACAGGAGCGAACACTGAAGCTTTCTTT	CAWSGGPTGANTEAFF
TRBV6-6	TRBJ2-7	NA	NA	TGTGCCAGCAGTTTTGACAGTTCCAGCTCCTACGAGCAGTACTTC	CASSFDSSSSYEQYF
TRBV10-2	TRBJ1-1	once	NA	TGCGCCAGCAGGGATACAGTGAACACTGAAGCTTTCTTT	CASRDTVNTEAFF
TRBV25-1	TRBJ2-7	NA	TRBD1	TGTGCCAGCAGTGGCCAGGGGGCGAGAACCTACGAGCAGTACTTC	CASSGQGARTYEQYF
TRBV27	TRBJ1-2	NA	TRBD1	TGTGCCAGCAGCACCGGGACAGTTTATGGCTACACCTTC	CASSTGTVYGYTF
TRBV15	TRBJ2-1	NA	TRBD1	TGTGCCACCAGCTTCGACAGGGTAAATGAGCAGTTCTTC	CATSFDRVNEQFF
TRBV11-1	TRBJ2-7	once	NA	TGTGCCAGCAGCTCACAGGGTGCTGCCTACGAGCAGTACTTC	CASSSQGAAYEQYF
TRBV7-9	TRBJ2-3	NA	NA	TGTGCCAGCAGCTTTCTGGAGGGAGCGACAGATACGCAGTATTTT	CASSFLEGATDTQYF
TRBV7-9	TRBJ1-5	NA	NA	TGTGCCAGCAGCTCATCAGGCAGCTCGCAGCCCCAGCATTTT	CASSSSGSSQPQHF
TRBV27	TRBJ2-3	NA	TRBD1	TGTGCCACCAAGGGGGACAGGGGGCGCGGAGATACGCAGTATTTT	CATKGDRGRGDTQYF